The rows below give T cell receptor beta chains drawn from one sample of a study of blood T cell repertoires in COVID-19. Using immunoSEQ multiplex PCR, the repertoire was profiled, and TCRdb retains in-frame clones only, with some absent. The sample contains 150,000 to 200,000 clones, about four fifths of which appear only once. Sequencing was done on a sample of peripheral blood. The source is an older woman who had recovered from COVID-19. Both conserved end residues are part of each CDR3. D genes are given only for firm matches. A row's size may be missing; if present it is once, few, many or a size class.

j_call,d_call,clone_size,v_call,cdr3_aa,cdr3_nt
TRBJ2-3,NA,NA,TRBV3-1/TRBV3-2,CASSQGGPNTQYF,TGTGCCAGCAGCCAAGGGGGGCCGAATACGCAGTATTTT
TRBJ1-2,NA,NA,TRBV30,CAWAYNYGYTF,TGTGCCTGGGCTTATAACTATGGCTACACCTTC
TRBJ2-7,TRBD1,NA,TRBV3-1/TRBV3-2,CASSQGWTGSDEQYF,TGTGCCAGCAGCCAAGGGTGGACAGGGTCCGACGAGCAGTACTTC
TRBJ2-7,NA,NA,TRBV15,CATSRPGRGYEQYF,TGTGCCACCAGCCGACCCGGCAGGGGCTACGAGCAGTACTTC
TRBJ2-3,TRBD2,once,TRBV6-4,CASSRLAGETDTQYF,TGTGCCAGCAGCCGACTAGCGGGGGAAACAGATACGCAGTATTTT
TRBJ1-4,NA,NA,TRBV2,CASSLLTVGNEKLFF,TGTGCCAGCAGTCTTTTGACAGTCGGGAATGAAAAACTGTTTTTT
TRBJ2-7,TRBD2,NA,TRBV29-1,CSVEGGDAYEQYF,TGCAGCGTTGAGGGGGGGGACGCCTACGAGCAGTACTTC
TRBJ2-7,NA,NA,TRBV15,CATSRGGDRPGEQYF,TGTGCCACCAGCAGAGGGGGGGACCGCCCGGGCGAGCAGTACTTC
TRBJ1-4,TRBD1,NA,TRBV6-5,CASSPGQWLEKLFF,TGTGCCAGCAGCCCGGGACAGTGGCTTGAAAAACTGTTTTTT
TRBJ1-5,NA,NA,TRBV29-1,CSVDLGRPHSNQPQHF,TGCAGCGTTGATTTGGGGAGGCCGCATAGCAATCAGCCCCAGCATTTT
TRBJ2-7,TRBD2,NA,TRBV14,CASSQSSGRLYEQYF,TGTGCCAGCAGCCAGTCTAGCGGGAGGCTCTACGAGCAGTACTTC
TRBJ1-6,NA,NA,TRBV7-8,CASSSQGSPLHF,TGTGCCAGCAGCTCCCAGGGGTCACCCCTCCACTTT
TRBJ1-1,TRBD1,NA,TRBV5-1,CASSLHTGGTEAFF,TGCGCCAGCAGCTTACATACAGGGGGAACTGAAGCTTTCTTT
TRBJ2-3,NA,once,TRBV5-4,CASSPGTSTDTQYF,TGTGCCAGCAGCCCTGGGACTTCCACAGATACGCAGTATTTT
TRBJ2-3,TRBD2,NA,TRBV3-1/TRBV3-2,CASSPTGGYTDTQYF,TGTGCCAGCAGCCCTACGGGGGGGTACACAGATACGCAGTATTTT